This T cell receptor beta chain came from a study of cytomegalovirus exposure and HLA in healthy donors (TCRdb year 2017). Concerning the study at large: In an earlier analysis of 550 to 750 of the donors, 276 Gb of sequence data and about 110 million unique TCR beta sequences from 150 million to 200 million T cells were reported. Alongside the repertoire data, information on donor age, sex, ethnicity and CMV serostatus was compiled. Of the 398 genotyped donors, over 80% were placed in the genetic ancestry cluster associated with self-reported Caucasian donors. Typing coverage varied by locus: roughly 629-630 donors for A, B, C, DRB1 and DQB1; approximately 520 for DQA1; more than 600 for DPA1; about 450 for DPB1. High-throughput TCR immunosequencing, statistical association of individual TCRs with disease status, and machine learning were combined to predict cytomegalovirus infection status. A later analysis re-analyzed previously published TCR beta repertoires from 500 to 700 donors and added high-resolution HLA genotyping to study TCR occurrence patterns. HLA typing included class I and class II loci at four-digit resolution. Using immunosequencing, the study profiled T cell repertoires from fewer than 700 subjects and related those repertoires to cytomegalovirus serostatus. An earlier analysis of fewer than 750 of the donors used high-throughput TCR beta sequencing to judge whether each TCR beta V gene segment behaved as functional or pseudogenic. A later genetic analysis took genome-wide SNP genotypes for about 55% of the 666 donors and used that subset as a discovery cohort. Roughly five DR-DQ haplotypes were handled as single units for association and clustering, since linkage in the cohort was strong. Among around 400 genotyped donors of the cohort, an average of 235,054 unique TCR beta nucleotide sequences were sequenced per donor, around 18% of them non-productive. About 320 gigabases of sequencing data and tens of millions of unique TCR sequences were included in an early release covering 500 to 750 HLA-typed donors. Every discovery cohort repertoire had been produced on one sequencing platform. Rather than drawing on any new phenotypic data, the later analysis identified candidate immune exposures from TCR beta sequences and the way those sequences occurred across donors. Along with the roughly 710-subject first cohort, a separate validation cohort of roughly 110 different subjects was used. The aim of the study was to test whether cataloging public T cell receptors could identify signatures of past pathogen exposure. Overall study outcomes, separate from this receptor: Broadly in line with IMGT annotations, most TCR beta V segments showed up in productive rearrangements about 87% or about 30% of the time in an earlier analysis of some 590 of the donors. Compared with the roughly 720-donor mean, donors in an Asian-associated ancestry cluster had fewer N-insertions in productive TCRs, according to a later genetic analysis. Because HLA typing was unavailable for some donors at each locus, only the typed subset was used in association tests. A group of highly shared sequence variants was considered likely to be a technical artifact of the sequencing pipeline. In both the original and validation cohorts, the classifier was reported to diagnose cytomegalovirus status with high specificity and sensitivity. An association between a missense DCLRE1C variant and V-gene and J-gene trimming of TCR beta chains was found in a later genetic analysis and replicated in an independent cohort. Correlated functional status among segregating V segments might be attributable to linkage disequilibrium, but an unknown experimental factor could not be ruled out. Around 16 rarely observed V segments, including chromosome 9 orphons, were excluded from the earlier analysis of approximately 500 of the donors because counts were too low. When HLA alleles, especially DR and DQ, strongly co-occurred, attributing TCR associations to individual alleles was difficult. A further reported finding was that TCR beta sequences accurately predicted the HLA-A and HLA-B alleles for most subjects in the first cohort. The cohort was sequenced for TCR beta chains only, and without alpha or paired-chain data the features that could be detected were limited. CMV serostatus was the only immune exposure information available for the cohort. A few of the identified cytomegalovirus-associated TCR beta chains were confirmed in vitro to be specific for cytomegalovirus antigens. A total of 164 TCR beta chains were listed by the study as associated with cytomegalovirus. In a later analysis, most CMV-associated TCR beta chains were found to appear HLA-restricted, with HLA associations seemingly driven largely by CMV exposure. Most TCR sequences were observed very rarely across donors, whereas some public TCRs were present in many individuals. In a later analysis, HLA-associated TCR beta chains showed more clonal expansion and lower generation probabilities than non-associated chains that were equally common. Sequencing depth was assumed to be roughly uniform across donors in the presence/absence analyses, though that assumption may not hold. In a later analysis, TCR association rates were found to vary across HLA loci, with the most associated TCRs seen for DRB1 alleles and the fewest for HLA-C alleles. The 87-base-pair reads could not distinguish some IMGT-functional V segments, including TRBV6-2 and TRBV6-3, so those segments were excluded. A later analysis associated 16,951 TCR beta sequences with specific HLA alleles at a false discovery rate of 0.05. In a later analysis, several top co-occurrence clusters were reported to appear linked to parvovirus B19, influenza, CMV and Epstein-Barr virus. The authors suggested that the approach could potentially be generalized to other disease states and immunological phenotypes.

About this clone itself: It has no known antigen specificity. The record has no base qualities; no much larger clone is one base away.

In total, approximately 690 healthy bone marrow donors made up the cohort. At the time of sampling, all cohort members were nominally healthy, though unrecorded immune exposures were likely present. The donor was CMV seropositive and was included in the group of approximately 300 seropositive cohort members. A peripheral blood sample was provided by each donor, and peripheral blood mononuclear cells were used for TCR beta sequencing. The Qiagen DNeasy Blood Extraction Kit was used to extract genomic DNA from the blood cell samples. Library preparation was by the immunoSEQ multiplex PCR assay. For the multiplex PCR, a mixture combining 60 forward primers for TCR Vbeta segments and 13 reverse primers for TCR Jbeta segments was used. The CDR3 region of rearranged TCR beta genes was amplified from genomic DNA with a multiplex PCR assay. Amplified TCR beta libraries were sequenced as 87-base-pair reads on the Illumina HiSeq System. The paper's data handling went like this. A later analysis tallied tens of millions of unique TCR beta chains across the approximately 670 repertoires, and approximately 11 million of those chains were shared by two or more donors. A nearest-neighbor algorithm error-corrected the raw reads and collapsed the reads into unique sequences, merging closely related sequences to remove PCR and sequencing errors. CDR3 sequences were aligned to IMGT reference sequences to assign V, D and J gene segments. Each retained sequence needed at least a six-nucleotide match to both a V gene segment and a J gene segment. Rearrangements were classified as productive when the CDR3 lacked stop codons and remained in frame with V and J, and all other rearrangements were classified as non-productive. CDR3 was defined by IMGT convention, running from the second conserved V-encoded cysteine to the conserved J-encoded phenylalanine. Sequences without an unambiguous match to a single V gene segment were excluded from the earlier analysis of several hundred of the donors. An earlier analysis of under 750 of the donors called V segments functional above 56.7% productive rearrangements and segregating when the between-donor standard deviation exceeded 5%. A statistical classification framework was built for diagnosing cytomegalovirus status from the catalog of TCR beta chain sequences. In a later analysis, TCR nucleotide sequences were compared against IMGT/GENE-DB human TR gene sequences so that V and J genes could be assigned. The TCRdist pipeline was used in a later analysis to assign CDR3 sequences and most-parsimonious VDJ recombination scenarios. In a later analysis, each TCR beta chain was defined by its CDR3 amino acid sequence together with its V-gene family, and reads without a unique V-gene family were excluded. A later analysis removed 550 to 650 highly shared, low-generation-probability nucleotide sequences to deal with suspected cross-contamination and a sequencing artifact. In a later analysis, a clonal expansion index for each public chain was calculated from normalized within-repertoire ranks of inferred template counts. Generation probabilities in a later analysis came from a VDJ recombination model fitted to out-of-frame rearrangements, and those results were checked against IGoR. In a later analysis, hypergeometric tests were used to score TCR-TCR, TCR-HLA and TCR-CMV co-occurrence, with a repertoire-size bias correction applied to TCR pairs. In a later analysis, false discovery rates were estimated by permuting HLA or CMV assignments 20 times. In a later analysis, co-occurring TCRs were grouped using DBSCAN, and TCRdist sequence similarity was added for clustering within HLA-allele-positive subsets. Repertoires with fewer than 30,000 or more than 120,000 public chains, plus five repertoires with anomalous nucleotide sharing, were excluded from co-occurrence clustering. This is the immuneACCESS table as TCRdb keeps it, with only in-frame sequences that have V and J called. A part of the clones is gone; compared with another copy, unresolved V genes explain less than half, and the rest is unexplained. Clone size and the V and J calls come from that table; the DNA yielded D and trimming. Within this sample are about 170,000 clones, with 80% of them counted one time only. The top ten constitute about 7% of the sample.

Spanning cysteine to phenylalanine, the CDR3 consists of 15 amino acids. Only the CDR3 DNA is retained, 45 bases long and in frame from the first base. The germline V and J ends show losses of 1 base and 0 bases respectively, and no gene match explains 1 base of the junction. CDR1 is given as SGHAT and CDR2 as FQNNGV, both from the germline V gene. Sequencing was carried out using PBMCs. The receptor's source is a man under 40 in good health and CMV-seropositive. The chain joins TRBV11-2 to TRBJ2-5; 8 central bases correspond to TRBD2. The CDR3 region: CASSLAAGDQETQYF. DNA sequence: TGTGCCAGCAGCTTAGCAGCGGGGGACCAAGAGACCCAGTACTTC. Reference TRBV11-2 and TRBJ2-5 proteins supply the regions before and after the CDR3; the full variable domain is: EAGVAQSPRYKIIEKRQSVAFWCNPISGHATLYWYQQILGQGPKLLIQFQNNGVVDDSQLPKDRFSAERLKGVDSTLKIQPAKLEDSAVYLCASSLAAGDQETQYFGPGTRLLVL.